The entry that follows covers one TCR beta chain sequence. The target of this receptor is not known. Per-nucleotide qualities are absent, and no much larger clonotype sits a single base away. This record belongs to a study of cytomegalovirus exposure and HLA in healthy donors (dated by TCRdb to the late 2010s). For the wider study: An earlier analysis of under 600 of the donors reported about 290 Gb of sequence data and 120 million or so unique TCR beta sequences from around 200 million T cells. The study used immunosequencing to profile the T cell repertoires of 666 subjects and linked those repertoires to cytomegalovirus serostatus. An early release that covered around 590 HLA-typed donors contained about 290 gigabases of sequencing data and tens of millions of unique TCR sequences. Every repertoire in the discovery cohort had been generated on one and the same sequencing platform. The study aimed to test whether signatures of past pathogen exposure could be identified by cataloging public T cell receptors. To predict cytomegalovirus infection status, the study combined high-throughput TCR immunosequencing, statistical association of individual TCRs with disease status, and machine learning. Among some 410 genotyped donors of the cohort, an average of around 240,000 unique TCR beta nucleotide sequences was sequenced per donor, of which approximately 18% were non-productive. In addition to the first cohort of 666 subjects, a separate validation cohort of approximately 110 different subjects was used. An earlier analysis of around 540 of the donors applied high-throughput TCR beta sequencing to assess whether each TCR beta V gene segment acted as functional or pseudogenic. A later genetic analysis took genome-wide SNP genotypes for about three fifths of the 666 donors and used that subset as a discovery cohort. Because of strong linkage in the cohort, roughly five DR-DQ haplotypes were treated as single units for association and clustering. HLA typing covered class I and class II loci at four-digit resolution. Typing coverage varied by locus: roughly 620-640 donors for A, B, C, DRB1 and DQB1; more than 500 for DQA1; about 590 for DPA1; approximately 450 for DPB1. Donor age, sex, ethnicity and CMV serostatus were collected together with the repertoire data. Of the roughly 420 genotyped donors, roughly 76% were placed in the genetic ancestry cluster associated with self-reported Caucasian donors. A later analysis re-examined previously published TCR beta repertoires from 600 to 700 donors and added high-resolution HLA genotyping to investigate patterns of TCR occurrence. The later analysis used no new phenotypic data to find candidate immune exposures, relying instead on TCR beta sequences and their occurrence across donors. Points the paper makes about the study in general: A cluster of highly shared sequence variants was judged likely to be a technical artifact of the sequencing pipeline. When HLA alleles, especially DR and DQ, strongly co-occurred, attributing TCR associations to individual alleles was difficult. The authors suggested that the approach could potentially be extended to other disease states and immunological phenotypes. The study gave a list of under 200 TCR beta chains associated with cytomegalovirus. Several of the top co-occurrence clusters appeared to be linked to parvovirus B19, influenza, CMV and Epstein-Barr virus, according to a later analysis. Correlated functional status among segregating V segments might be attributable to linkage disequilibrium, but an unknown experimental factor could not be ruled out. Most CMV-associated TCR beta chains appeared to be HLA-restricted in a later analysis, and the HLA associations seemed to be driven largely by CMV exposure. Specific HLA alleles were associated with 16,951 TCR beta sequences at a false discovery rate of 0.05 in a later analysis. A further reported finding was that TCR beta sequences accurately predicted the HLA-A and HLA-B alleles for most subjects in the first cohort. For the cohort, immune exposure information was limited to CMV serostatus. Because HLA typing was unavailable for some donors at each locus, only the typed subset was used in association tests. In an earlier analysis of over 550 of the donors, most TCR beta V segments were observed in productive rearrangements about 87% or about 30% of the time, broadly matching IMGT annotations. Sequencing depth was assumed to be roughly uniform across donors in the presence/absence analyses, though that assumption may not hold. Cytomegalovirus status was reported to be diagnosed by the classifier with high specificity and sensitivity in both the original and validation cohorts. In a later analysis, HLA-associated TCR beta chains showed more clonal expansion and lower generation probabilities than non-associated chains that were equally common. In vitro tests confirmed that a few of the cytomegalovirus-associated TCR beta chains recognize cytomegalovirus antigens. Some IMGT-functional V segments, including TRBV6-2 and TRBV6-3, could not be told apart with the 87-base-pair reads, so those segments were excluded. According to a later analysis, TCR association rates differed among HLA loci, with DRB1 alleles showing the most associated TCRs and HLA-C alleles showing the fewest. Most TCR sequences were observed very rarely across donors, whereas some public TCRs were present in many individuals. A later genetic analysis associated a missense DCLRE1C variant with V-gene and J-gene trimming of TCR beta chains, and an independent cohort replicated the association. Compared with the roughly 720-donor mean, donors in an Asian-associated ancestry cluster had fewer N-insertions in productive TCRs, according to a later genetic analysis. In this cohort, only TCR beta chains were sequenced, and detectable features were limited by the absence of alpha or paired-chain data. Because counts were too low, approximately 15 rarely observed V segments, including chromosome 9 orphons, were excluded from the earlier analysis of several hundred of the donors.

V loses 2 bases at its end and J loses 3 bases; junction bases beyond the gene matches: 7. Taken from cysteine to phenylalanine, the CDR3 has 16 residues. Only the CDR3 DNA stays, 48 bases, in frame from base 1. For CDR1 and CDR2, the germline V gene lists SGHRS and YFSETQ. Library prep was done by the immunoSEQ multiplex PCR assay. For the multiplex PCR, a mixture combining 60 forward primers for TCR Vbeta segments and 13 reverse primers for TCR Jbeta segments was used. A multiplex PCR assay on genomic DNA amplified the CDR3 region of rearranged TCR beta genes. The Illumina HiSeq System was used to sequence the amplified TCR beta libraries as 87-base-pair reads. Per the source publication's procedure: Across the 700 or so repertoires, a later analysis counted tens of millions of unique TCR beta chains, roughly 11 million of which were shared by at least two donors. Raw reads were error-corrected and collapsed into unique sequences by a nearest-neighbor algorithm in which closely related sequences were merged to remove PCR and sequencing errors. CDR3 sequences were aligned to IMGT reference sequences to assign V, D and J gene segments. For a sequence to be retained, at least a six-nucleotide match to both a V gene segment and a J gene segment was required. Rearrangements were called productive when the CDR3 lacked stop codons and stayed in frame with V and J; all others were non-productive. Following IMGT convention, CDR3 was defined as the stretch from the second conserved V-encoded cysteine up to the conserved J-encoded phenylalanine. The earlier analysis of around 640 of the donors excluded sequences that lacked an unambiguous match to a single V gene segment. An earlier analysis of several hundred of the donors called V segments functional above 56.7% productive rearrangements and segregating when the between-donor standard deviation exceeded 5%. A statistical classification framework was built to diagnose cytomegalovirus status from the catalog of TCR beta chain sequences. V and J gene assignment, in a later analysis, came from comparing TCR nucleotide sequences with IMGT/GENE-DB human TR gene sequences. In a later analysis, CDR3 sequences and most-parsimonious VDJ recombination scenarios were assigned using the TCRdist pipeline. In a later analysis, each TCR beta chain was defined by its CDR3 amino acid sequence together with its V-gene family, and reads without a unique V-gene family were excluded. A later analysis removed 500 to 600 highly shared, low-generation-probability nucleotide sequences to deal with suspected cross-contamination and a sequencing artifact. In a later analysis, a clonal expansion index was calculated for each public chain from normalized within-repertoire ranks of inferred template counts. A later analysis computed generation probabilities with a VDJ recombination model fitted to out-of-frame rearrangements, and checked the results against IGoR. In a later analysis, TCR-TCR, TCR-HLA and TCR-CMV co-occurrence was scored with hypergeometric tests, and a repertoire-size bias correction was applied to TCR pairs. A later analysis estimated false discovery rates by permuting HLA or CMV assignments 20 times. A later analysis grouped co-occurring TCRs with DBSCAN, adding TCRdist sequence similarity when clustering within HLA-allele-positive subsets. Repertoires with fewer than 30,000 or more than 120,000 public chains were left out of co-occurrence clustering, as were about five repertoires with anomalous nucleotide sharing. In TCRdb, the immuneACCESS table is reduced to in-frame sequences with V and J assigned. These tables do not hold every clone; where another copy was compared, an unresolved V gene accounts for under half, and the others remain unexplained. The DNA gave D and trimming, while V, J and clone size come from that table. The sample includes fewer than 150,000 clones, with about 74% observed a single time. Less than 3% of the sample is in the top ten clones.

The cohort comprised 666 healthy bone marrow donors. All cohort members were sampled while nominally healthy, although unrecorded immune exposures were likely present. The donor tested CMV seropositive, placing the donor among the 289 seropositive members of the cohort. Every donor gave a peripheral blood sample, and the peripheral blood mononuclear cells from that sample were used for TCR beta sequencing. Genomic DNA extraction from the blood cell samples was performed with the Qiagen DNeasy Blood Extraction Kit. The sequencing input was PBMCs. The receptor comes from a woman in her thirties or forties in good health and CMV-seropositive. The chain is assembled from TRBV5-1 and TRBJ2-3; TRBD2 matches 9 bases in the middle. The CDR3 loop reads CASSFGVREGTDTQYF. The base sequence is TGCGCCAGCAGCTTTGGTGTGCGGGAGGGAACAGATACGCAGTATTTT. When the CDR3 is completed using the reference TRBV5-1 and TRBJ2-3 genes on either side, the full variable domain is KAGVTQTPRYLIKTRGQQVTLSCSPISGHRSVSWYQQTPGQGLQFLFEYFSETQRNKGNFPGRFSGRQFSNSRSEMNVSTLELGDSALYLCASSFGVREGTDTQYFGPGTRLTVL.